Following are 21 T cell receptor beta chains from one sample sequenced in a study of spatial heterogeneity in lung cancer. Study conclusions and caveats: Counts of expanded intratumoral alpha and beta TCRs tracked tumor mutation counts.

Their antigens remain unidentified. The time point was: sample taken at primary tumor resection. TCRdb processed the 5' RACE reads anew with MiXCR; each CDR3 protein has one entry. The profile shows fewer than 4,500 distinct CDR3 sequences, approximately 6.1% of them singletons. Here the sequenced sample was lung tumor tissue, taken at surgery. The receptors stem from a male donor with early-stage non-small cell lung cancer.

This clonotype was detected many times. V is TRBV5-6 and J is TRBJ1-2; D possibly corresponds to TRBD1 (5 bases). This CDR3 region has 17 residues. Looked up from germline, CDR1 is SGHDT and CDR2 is YYEEEE. Trimming took 2 bases from V and 3 from J, leaving 20 bases between them. For the CDR3, the DNA is TGTGCCAGCAGCTTAAGGTCAGGGAATCGAGTGGACTATGGCTACACCTTC. Its protein product is CASSLRSGNRVDYGYTF.

Many counts were recorded for this clonotype. The rearrangement links TRBV4-1 to TRBJ2-2; D tentatively reads TRBD1 or TRBD2 (6 bases each). Trimming took off 0 bases at V and 1 base at J, with 9 bases between the two ends. Per germline, CDR1 MGHRA and CDR2 YSYEKL. The CDR3 spans 16 residues. Here the CDR3 DNA reads TGCGCCAGCAGCCAAGAAGGGGGGCGGAACACCGGGGAGCTGTTTTTT. As protein: CASSQEGGRNTGELFF.

The J gene is TRBJ1-2, the V gene TRBV20-1; TRBD1 matches at 7 bases. Germline loops: CDR1 DFQATT, CDR2 SNEGSKA (reference sequence). This CDR3 has 17 residues. Germline trimming cut 3 bases from V and 4 bases from J; bases unmatched to any gene: 17. The CDR3 sequence is CSARQAPTGERSYGYTF. For the CDR3, the DNA is TGCAGTGCTAGGCAGGCCCCCACAGGGGAGAGATCCTATGGCTACACCTTC.

This clonotype was detected many times. The rearrangement uses TRBV6-5 and TRBJ2-2, with D perhaps matching TRBD2 (6 bases). The CDR3 contains 15 residues. Germline lookup yields CDR1 MNHEY and CDR2 SVGAGI. Trimming removed 5 bases at V and 5 bases at J, with 15 bases between. In DNA, the CDR3 is TGTGCCAGCAGTCAAGGAGGGGCGTGGACCGGGGAGCTGTTTTTT. Protein product: CASSQGGAWTGELFF.

This clonotype was seen repeatedly, ten times or more. This chain connects TRBV2 to TRBJ2-2; tentatively, D is TRBD1 (6 bases). CDR3 length: 12 amino acids. Germline V gene lookup returns CDR1 SNHLY and CDR2 FYNNEI. V lost 7 bases and J lost 3, with 6 bases in between. CDR3 bases: TGTGCCAGCAACAGGGACACCGGGGAGCTGTTTTTT. Translated, it gives CASNRDTGELFF.

This clonotype was seen many times. The V gene is TRBV10-2, the J gene TRBJ2-1; 7 bases align to TRBD2. This CDR3 has 14 residues. The V and J ends lost 8 bases and 2 bases, in that order; junction bases with no gene match: 6. Germline V gives CDR1 WSHSY, CDR2 SAAADI. Here the CDR3 reads CASCGRGAYNEQFF. CDR3 sequence (DNA): TGCGCCAGCTGCGGGAGAGGAGCCTACAATGAGCAGTTCTTC.

This clonotype was counted a few times. V is TRBV5-1 and J is TRBJ2-5; D not resolved. CDR3 length: 14 residues. Germline assignment: CDR1 SGHRS and CDR2 YFSETQ. V lost 1 base to trimming and J lost 1 base, with 8 bases between them. This CDR3 reads CASSLSGGQETQYF. The DNA of the CDR3 is TGCGCCAGCAGCTTGTCTGGCGGCCAAGAGACCCAGTACTTC.

This clonotype is medium-sized by share. The chain recombines TRBV7-9 with TRBJ2-1; maybe TRBD2 (6 bases). Per germline, CDR1 SEHNR and CDR2 FQNEAQ (reference sequence). Between the trimmed V and J ends, which lost 5 bases and 7 bases, there was a span of 15 bases. This CDR3 comprises 14 residues. CDR3 coding DNA: TGTGCCAGCAGCCCTAGTCGGGGGAGGAATGAGCAGTTCTTC. Protein sequence: CASSPSRGRNEQFF. Full variable domain (rest looked up from reference TRBV7-9 and TRBJ2-1): DTGVSQNPRHKITKRGQNVTFRCDPISEHNRLYWYRQTLGQGPEFLTYFQNEAQLEKSRLLSDRFSAERPKGSFSTLEIQRTEQGDSAMYLCASSPSRGRNEQFFGPGTRLTVL.

This clonotype is classed as medium-sized. The chain employs TRBV20-1 and TRBJ2-1; possibly TRBD1 for D (5 bases). This CDR3 is 14 amino acids long. V shed 3 bases and J shed 3 bases, with 12 bases lying between them. The V gene's germline CDR1 is DFQATT and CDR2 SNEGSKA (reference sequence). CDR3 bases: TGCAGTGCTAGCACCAACAGGTTCTACAATGAGCAGTTCTTC. Translation: CSASTNRFYNEQFF.

There are many counts of this clonotype. The genes are TRBV5-1 and TRBJ2-2, with no clear D. Germline V gene lookup returns CDR1 SGHRS and CDR2 YFSETQ. Trimming shortened V by 5 bases and J by 4 bases, and 15 bases separated the two germline ends. The CDR3 is 15 residues long. The CDR3 reads CASRLEEASTGELFF. CDR3 DNA sequence: TGCGCCAGCAGGCTTGAAGAAGCCAGCACCGGGGAGCTGTTTTTT.

This clonotype was found a few times. The chain uses TRBV11-2 and TRBJ1-5; 9 positions match TRBD1. Germline CDR1 and CDR2: SGHAT and FQNNGV. The V and J ends lost 1 base and 6 bases, in that order; junction bases with no gene match: 7. This CDR3 has 16 amino acids. In DNA form, the CDR3 reads TGTGCCAGCAGCTTAGGACAGGGGGGGATTAGTCAGCCCCAGCATTTT. This translates into CASSLGQGGISQPQHF.

The sample holds many counts of this clonotype. The V call is TRBV5-1, the J call TRBJ2-7, with TRBD1 matching over 8 bases. V gave up 0 bases and J gave up 7 bases; unmatched junction bases: 9. Germline V CDR1 and CDR2: SGHRS, YFSETQ. CDR3 length: 15 residues. Written as DNA, the CDR3 is TGCGCCAGCAGCTTGGATGGGACAGGCTTTGAGGAGCAGTACTTC. Translated: CASSLDGTGFEEQYF.

This sequence joins TRBV12-3 or TRBV12-4 and TRBJ1-1; D perhaps matches TRBD1 (5 bases). V lost 6 bases, J lost 4 bases, and 15 bases lay in between. This CDR3 comprises 14 residues. The CDR3 loop is CASRPQGSPTEAFF. Here the CDR3 DNA reads TGTGCCAGCAGACCTCAGGGTTCGCCCACTGAAGCTTTCTTT.

The sample holds many counts of this clonotype. The chain combines TRBV30 with TRBJ2-1; tentatively, D is TRBD1 (6 bases). The germline gives CDR1 GTSNPN, CDR2 SVGIG (reference sequence). V lost 1 base to trimming and J lost 6 bases, with 16 bases between them. This CDR3 has 15 amino acids. In DNA form, the CDR3 reads TGTGCCTGGAGTGGACAGGTTTTTTTAGGCAATGAGCAGTTCTTC. Its protein product is CAWSGQVFLGNEQFF.

This clonotype was counted many times. The chain uses TRBV3-1 and TRBJ2-1; D might be TRBD1 or TRBD2, each matching 5 bases. This CDR3 contains 13 residues. The V gene lost 0 bases and the J gene lost 12 bases, with 12 bases spanning the gap. Germline CDR1 reads LGHDT; CDR2 reads YNNKEL (reference sequence). The DNA of the CDR3 is TGTGCCAGCAGCCAAGATCGGGCTGGGACGCAGTTCTTC. Translating gives CASSQDRAGTQFF.

By share, this clonotype counts as medium-sized. The J gene is TRBJ1-1, the V gene TRBV7-8; the match to TRBD1 covers 8 bases. The CDR3 has 14 residues. The V gene's germline CDR1 is SGHVS and CDR2 FQNEAQ. J lost 7 bases, V lost 3 bases, and 7 bases had no gene match. The CDR3 protein is CASSFDRGYDEAFF. CDR3 DNA sequence: TGTGCCAGCAGCTTTGACAGGGGTTATGATGAAGCTTTCTTT.

This clonotype was observed many times. This chain connects TRBV18 to TRBJ1-5; D is undetermined. CDR1 and CDR2 from the germline V gene are KGHSH and LQKENI. V was pared by 4 bases and J by 10 bases, with 11 bases between. The CDR3 sequence is 12 residues long. The chain's CDR3 is CASSLEAGPQHF. CDR3 nucleotide sequence: TGTGCCAGCTCACTGGAGGCTGGCCCCCAGCATTTT.

This clonotype is labeled as medium-sized. The J gene is TRBJ1-3, the V gene TRBV3-1; D is ambiguous. CDR1 is LGHDT and CDR2 is YNNKEL in the germline V gene (reference sequence). V shed 0 bases and J shed 3 bases, with 6 bases lying between them. The CDR3 has 14 amino acids. The CDR3 sequence: CASSQEGYGNTIYF. DNA for the CDR3: TGTGCCAGCAGCCAAGAAGGGTATGGAAACACCATATATTTT.

This clonotype was counted ten times or more. The rearrangement links TRBV28 to TRBJ2-1; the D call may be TRBD1 or TRBD2 (5 bases each). The CDR3 contains 16 residues. The germline V gene has CDR1 MDHEN and CDR2 SYDVKM. Deletions cut 6 bases from V and 1 base from J, with 16 bases between. This CDR3 is CASSRRGRVSYNEQFF. The CDR3 nucleotides are TGTGCCAGCAGCCGCCGGGGCAGGGTTTCCTACAATGAGCAGTTCTTC.

Many counts were recorded for this clonotype. The V gene is TRBV7-2, the J gene TRBJ2-5, with D possibly being TRBD2 (5 bases). The germline CDR1 and CDR2 sequences are SGHTA and FQGNSA. V dropped 3 bases and J dropped 1 base, with 6 bases sitting between them. The CDR3 contains 13 residues. DNA of the CDR3: TGTGCCAGCAGCTTCGGGATCCAAGAGACCCAGTACTTC. Translated: CASSFGIQETQYF.

This clonotype was seen many times. This chain connects TRBV20-1 to TRBJ2-3, with 8 bases aligning to TRBD1. The junction had 4 bases not matched to a gene; V was cut back by 5 bases and J by 3 bases. The CDR3 has 13 amino acids. Germline CDR1 and CDR2: DFQATT and SNEGSKA (reference sequence). In nucleotides, the CDR3 is TGCAGTGCTCCCGACAGGGGTACAGATACGCAGTATTTT. As protein: CSAPDRGTDTQYF.